The 32 T cell receptor beta chains listed next were all sequenced from one sample in a study of T cells after yellow fever vaccination. TCRdb re-derived calls from the 5' RACE reads in MiXCR, one entry per CDR3 protein. Counted here are some 48,000 distinct CDR3 sequences, just under 6.5% occurring once; the ten biggest clones make up about 10%. Sequencing was performed on PBMCs, either bulk or a sorted T-cell subset (CD4+, CD8+, memory, or dextramer-sorted; not recorded which), taken 45 days after the yellow fever booster vaccination. The receptors come from a man aged 25-40 years who received the YFV17D yellow fever vaccine.

This clonotype has at least ten counts. The gene calls are TRBV2 and TRBJ1-1, with D tentatively TRBD1 (5 bases). This CDR3 is built from 13 residues. The V end was cut by 2 bases, the J end by 8 bases, with 12 bases between. Per the germline V gene, CDR1 is SNHLY and CDR2 is FYNNEI. The CDR3 region is CASSERGREEAFF. The CDR3 DNA is TGTGCCAGCAGTGAAAGGGGCAGAGAAGAAGCTTTCTTT.

This clonotype occurred a few times. The chain is built from TRBV5-1 and TRBJ2-3; no reliable D call. Germline V gene sequence: CDR1 SGHRS, CDR2 YFSETQ. Trimming shortened V by 4 bases and J by 2 bases, and 8 bases separated the two germline ends. This CDR3 is built from 13 residues. This CDR3 reads CASSPGPTDTQYF. The DNA for the CDR3 is TGCGCCAGCAGCCCGGGCCCCACAGATACGCAGTATTTT. The whole variable domain, remainder taken from reference TRBV5-1 and TRBJ2-3, is KAGVTQTPRYLIKTRGQQVTLSCSPISGHRSVSWYQQTPGQGLQFLFEYFSETQRNKGNFPGRFSGRQFSNSRSEMNVSTLELGDSALYLCASSPGPTDTQYFGPGTRLTVL.

The V call is TRBV30, the J call TRBJ2-1, with 12 positions matching TRBD2. With V trimmed by 0 bases and J by 2 bases, 5 bases remained unmatched. The CDR3 loop spans 17 amino acids. Germline-derived CDR1 and CDR2 are GTSNPN and SVGIG (reference sequence). DNA for the CDR3: TGTGCCTGGAGTGTATGGGCTAGCGGGAGGGCCTACAATGAGCAGTTCTTC. It specifies CAWSVWASGRAYNEQFF.

This clonotype was picked up a small number of times. V and J are TRBV5-4 and TRBJ2-3; D remains ambiguous. Germline V CDR1 and CDR2: SGHNT, YYREEE (reference sequence). V gave up 0 bases and J gave up 6 bases, with 11 bases separating them. The length of the CDR3 is 14 residues. The CDR3 DNA sequence: TGTGCCAGCAGCTTGGGAGGTATGCAGGATACGCAGTATTTT. Translation gives CASSLGGMQDTQYF.

This chain links TRBV5-1 with TRBJ2-3; 9 nucleotides line up with TRBD2. Germline values: CDR1 SGHRS, CDR2 YFSETQ. V trimming: 7 bases; J trimming: 6 bases; junction bases outside the gene matches: 9. The CDR3 is made up of 14 amino acids. The CDR3 region has the DNA TGCGCCAGCGCCGGGACTAGCTTCCGTGATACGCAGTATTTT. This gives the protein CASAGTSFRDTQYF.

This clonotype has a count of ten or more. V is TRBV9 and J is TRBJ1-2, with 7 bases matching TRBD1. CDR3 length equals 16 residues. The germline CDR1 and CDR2 sequences are SGDLS and YYNGEE. After removal of 0 bases from V and 1 base from J, the junction contained 6 bases not matched to a gene. CDR3 protein: CASSVGQGKFNYGYTF. The CDR3 nucleotides are TGTGCCAGCAGCGTAGGACAGGGCAAATTTAACTATGGCTACACCTTC.

This clonotype was detected ten times or more. This chain uses TRBV18 with TRBJ2-7; D is undetermined. CDR3 length: 12 amino acids. CDR1 and CDR2 from the germline V gene are KGHSH and LQKENI. Deletions cut 3 bases from V and 5 bases from J, with 8 bases between. The CDR3 sequence: CASSPSTDEQYF. The DNA for the CDR3 is TGTGCCAGCTCACCCTCTACGGACGAGCAGTACTTC.

In its sample, this clonotype was seen a few times. This sequence joins TRBV5-1 and TRBJ2-7; 9 bases are shared with TRBD1. Losses at the gene ends were 4 bases for V and 4 bases for J; bases not matched to a gene: 12. The CDR3 runs to 16 residues. In germline, CDR1 is SGHRS, CDR2 YFSETQ. In DNA, the CDR3 is TGCGCCAGCAGCCCACAGGGGGCCGGGTCGGCATACGAGCAGTACTTC. It translates to CASSPQGAGSAYEQYF. Drawing the rest from reference TRBV5-1 and TRBJ2-7, the complete variable domain is KAGVTQTPRYLIKTRGQQVTLSCSPISGHRSVSWYQQTPGQGLQFLFEYFSETQRNKGNFPGRFSGRQFSNSRSEMNVSTLELGDSALYLCASSPQGAGSAYEQYFGPGTRLTVT.

The rearrangement uses TRBV5-1 and TRBJ2-7, with TRBD2 matching 11 bases. CDR1 is SGHRS, CDR2 YFSETQ, per germline. This CDR3 spans 14 amino acids. The V segment lost 3 bases and the J segment 5 bases; nucleotides outside the gene matches: 4. The chain's CDR3 is CASSSLAGGNEQYF. The CDR3 nucleotides read TGCGCCAGCAGCTCCCTAGCGGGAGGTAACGAGCAGTACTTC.

This clonotype was counted at least ten times. The chain employs TRBV7-9 and TRBJ2-3; D may be TRBD2 (6 bases). Trimming removed 7 bases at V and 4 bases at J, with 18 bases between. The CDR3 is 15 amino acids. Germline V gives CDR1 SEHNR, CDR2 FQNEAQ (reference sequence). The DNA for the CDR3 is TGTGCCAGCAAATTTTTAGACGGGAGCTCAGATACGCAGTATTTT. Translated: CASKFLDGSSDTQYF.

This sequence joins TRBV20-1 and TRBJ2-3; maybe TRBD2 (5 bases). V lost 5 bases, J lost 2 bases, and 20 bases lay in between. Germline V gives CDR1 DFQATT, CDR2 SNEGSKA (reference sequence). CDR3 length: 16 residues. The chain's CDR3 is CSAAPVVYGITDTQYF. The DNA for the CDR3 is TGCAGTGCTGCCCCGGTTGTATACGGGATCACAGATACGCAGTATTTT.

This clonotype was found a few times. V gene TRBV27 combines with J gene TRBJ1-2, with TRBD1 identical over 7 bases. CDR3 size: 14 residues. Per germline, CDR1 MNHEY and CDR2 SMNVEV (reference sequence). J lost 6 bases, V lost 4 bases, and 8 bases had no gene match. CDR3 nucleotides: TGTGCCAGCAGTTCCCTCGACAGGGTTCATGGCTACACCTTC. Translating gives CASSSLDRVHGYTF.

CDR3 DNA sequence: TGTGCCAGCAGCTTAGATCGGGGAACAACTAATGAAAAACTGTTTTTT. Its protein is CASSLDRGTTNEKLFF. The rearrangement uses TRBV11-2 and TRBJ1-4; the D is unclear. Germline CDR1 reads SGHAT; CDR2 reads FQNNGV. V was shortened by 0 bases and J by 0 bases, with 8 bases between the two germline ends. The CDR3 is 16 residues long.

This clonotype was seen many times. The chain carries TRBV12-3 or TRBV12-4 and TRBJ2-7, with 8 bases matching TRBD2. V trimming: 6 bases; J trimming: 4 bases; junction bases outside the gene matches: 8. The CDR3 loop spans 14 amino acids. CDR3 coding DNA: TGTGCCAGCAGAATTCAGAGCGGGAGTTACGAGCAGTACTTC. Its translation is CASRIQSGSYEQYF.

V is TRBV11-2 and J is TRBJ2-3; 11 bases fit TRBD2. The CDR3 contains 16 residues. J lost 1 base, V lost 2 bases, and 2 bases had no gene match. CDR1 is SGHAT, CDR2 FQNNGV, per germline. CDR3 nucleotide sequence: TGTGCCAGCAGCTTAATGGGACTAGCGGGCACAGATACGCAGTATTTT. Translation: CASSLMGLAGTDTQYF.

This clonotype was counted at least ten times. The CDR3 loop is CASRRDGPGNTIYF. Here the CDR3 DNA reads TGCGCCAGCAGACGGGACGGACCTGGAAACACCATATATTTT. The gene calls are TRBV5-1 and TRBJ1-3, with TRBD1 as a possible D gene (5 bases). The ends were cut back, 5 bases at V and 2 bases at J, with 11 bases in the middle. This CDR3 contains 14 residues. Looked up from germline, CDR1 is SGHRS and CDR2 is YFSETQ. The complete variable domain, with remaining parts taken from reference TRBV5-1 and TRBJ1-3, reads KAGVTQTPRYLIKTRGQQVTLSCSPISGHRSVSWYQQTPGQGLQFLFEYFSETQRNKGNFPGRFSGRQFSNSRSEMNVSTLELGDSALYLCASRRDGPGNTIYFGEGSWLTVV.

This clonotype appeared many times. The V call is TRBV6-2 or TRBV6-3, the J call TRBJ2-5; maybe TRBD2 (5 bases). In germline, CDR1 is MNHEY, CDR2 SVGEGT. V was trimmed by 7 bases and J by 1 base, leaving 19 bases between them. The CDR3 runs 16 residues. The CDR3 loop is CASTDPTGNLQETQYF. Here the CDR3 DNA reads TGTGCCAGCACCGACCCCACCGGGAACCTCCAAGAGACCCAGTACTTC.

This sequence joins TRBV7-7 and TRBJ2-1, with 7 nucleotides matching TRBD2. Unmatched junction bases numbered 3, after V lost 1 base and J lost 6 bases. In germline, CDR1 is SSHAT, CDR2 FNYEAQ (reference sequence). The CDR3 loop spans 14 amino acids. CDR3 sequence (DNA): TGTGCCAGCAGCTTAGATGGCGGGGGCAATGAGCAGTTCTTC. This codes for CASSLDGGGNEQFF.

The rearrangement joins TRBV29-1 to TRBJ1-1; maybe TRBD1 (5 bases). This CDR3 region has 14 residues. The germline V gene has CDR1 SQVTM and CDR2 ANQGSEA. Trimming stripped 3 bases from V and 4 bases from J, with 15 bases between. CDR3 protein: CSVDGGLGSTEAFF. In DNA, the CDR3 is TGCAGCGTTGACGGGGGTCTTGGGAGCACTGAAGCTTTCTTT.

This clonotype was detected only a few times. The V call is TRBV11-2, the J call TRBJ2-3; D could derive from TRBD1 or TRBD2 (6 bases each). The V gene lost 0 bases and the J gene lost 3 bases, with 13 bases spanning the gap. This CDR3 is 16 amino acids long. Germline V gives CDR1 SGHAT, CDR2 FQNNGV. The CDR3 here is CASSLDPRGRTDTQYF. The CDR3 region has the DNA TGTGCCAGCAGCTTAGATCCCCGGGGGCGAACAGATACGCAGTATTTT.

This clonotype was seen repeatedly, ten times or more. V usage is TRBV7-9 and J usage is TRBJ2-7, with no clear D. The V end lost 1 base, the J end lost 5 bases, and 6 bases lay between the germline ends. Germline V gene data show CDR1 as SEHNR and CDR2 as FQNEAQ (reference sequence). The CDR3 is 12 amino acids. The CDR3 reads CASSLGYNEQYF. In DNA form, the CDR3 reads TGTGCCAGCAGCTTAGGGTATAACGAGCAGTACTTC.

This chain uses TRBV6-5 with TRBJ2-1, with 15 bases fitting TRBD2. Germline V CDR1 and CDR2: MNHEY, SVGAGI. V was clipped by 1 base and J by 9 bases; unmatched bases: 13. CDR3 length: 19 residues. In DNA form, the CDR3 reads TGTGCCAGCAGTTACTTACCGGGACTAGCGGGAGGTGGGTCCCCTGAGCAGTTCTTC. Translated, it gives CASSYLPGLAGGGSPEQFF.

V is TRBV30 and J is TRBJ2-5, with 8 nucleotides matching TRBD1. This CDR3 has 15 amino acids. The germline CDR1 and CDR2 sequences are GTSNPN and SVGIG (reference sequence). V lost 0 bases, J lost 9 bases, and 12 bases stayed unmatched. CDR3 sequence (DNA): TGTGCCTGGAGTGTAGTGAGTGACAGGGGTGCGGCCCAGTACTTC. Translating gives CAWSVVSDRGAAQYF.

The sample holds many counts of this clonotype. Here the CDR3 DNA reads TGTGCCAGCTCACCATCGGTGGGAGCGGTGACCGGGGAGCTGTTTTTT. Translated: CASSPSVGAVTGELFF. This rearrangement joins TRBV18 to TRBJ2-2; maybe TRBD2 (5 bases). This CDR3 spans 16 amino acids. With 2 bases removed from V and 5 bases from J, the gap between germline ends came to 15 bases. The germline gives CDR1 KGHSH, CDR2 LQKENI.

Details on this clonotype: A much bigger clone sits one base away, suggesting this may be a read error. This rearrangement joins TRBV7-2 to TRBJ1-2; TRBD1 might be the D (5 bases). The germline CDR1 and CDR2 sequences are SGHTA and FQGNSA. The CDR3 runs 16 residues. The CDR3 here is CVSSFYLDTRSGGYTF. DNA of the CDR3: TGTGTCAGCAGCTTTTATCTGGACACCCGATCGGGAGGCTACACCTTC. Complete variable domain (other parts from reference TRBV7-2 and TRBJ1-2): GAGVSQSPSNKVTEKGKDVELRCDPISGHTALYWYRQSLGQGLEFLIYFQGNSAPDKSGLPSDRFSAERTGGSVSTLTIQRTQQEDSAVYLCVSSFYLDTRSGGYTFGSGTRLTVV.

This clonotype occurred many times. This sequence joins TRBV9 and TRBJ2-5; TRBD2 aligns across 8 bases. V dropped 2 bases and J dropped 4; count of bases not matched to a gene: 10. The CDR3 runs 16 residues. Germline V gene sequence: CDR1 SGDLS, CDR2 YYNGEE. The CDR3 sequence is CASSVRSGTRGETQYF. The CDR3 DNA reads as TGTGCCAGCAGCGTTCGGAGCGGGACTAGAGGAGAGACCCAGTACTTC.

Judged by abundance, this clonotype is medium-sized. The rearrangement uses TRBV20-1 and TRBJ1-4, with a tentative D call TRBD1 (6 bases). Trimming removed 5 bases at V and 7 bases at J, with 11 bases between. The CDR3 is 12 amino acids. The V gene's germline CDR1 is DFQATT and CDR2 SNEGSKA (reference sequence). As DNA, the CDR3 is TGCAGTGCTCCGGACAGAAGTGAAAAACTGTTTTTT. Translating gives CSAPDRSEKLFF.

V is TRBV4-2 and J is TRBJ2-5; 8 bases are a match to TRBD2. This CDR3 spans 15 amino acids. Germline CDR1 is LGHNA and CDR2 is YNFKEQ. Trimming removed 1 base from V and 2 bases from J; junction bases left unmatched: 3. As DNA, the CDR3 is TGTGCCAGCAGCCAAGCCGCGGGAGGTCAAGAGACCCAGTACTTC. Its translation is CASSQAAGGQETQYF.

This clonotype was seen repeatedly, ten times or more. CDR3 DNA sequence: TGTGCCAGCTCACCTCTTGGGGCGACTAGATCAGATACGCAGTATTTT. As protein: CASSPLGATRSDTQYF. The chain couples TRBV18 to TRBJ2-3; tentatively, D is TRBD2 (6 bases). The CDR3 consists of 16 residues. Trimming pared 3 bases from V and 4 bases from J, leaving 17 bases between. Germline CDR1 reads KGHSH; CDR2 reads LQKENI.

This clonotype was seen ten or more times. The chain employs TRBV20-1 and TRBJ2-5; 9 bases match TRBD2. Trimming removed 2 bases from V and 5 bases from J; junction bases left unmatched: 9. The CDR3 totals 15 residues. Looked up from germline, CDR1 is DFQATT and CDR2 is SNEGSKA (reference sequence). The CDR3 bases are TGCAGTGCTAGAAAGGCGACTAGCGGCGTGGAGACCCAGTACTTC. Encoded protein: CSARKATSGVETQYF.

The sample holds many counts of this clonotype. The chain joins TRBV20-1 to TRBJ1-5, with D possibly matching TRBD1 (6 bases). V lost 4 bases and J lost 5, with 15 bases in between. CDR1 and CDR2 (germline): DFQATT, SNEGSKA (reference sequence). The CDR3 is made up of 14 amino acids. CDR3 coding DNA: TGCAGTGCTACTGACCGGGGGGCGGATCAGCCCCAGCATTTT. The encoded protein is CSATDRGADQPQHF.

This clonotype was recorded many times. This chain joins TRBV7-9 and TRBJ1-5; no clear D gene. There are 13 residues in the CDR3. CDR1 and CDR2 from the germline V gene are SEHNR and FQNEAQ (reference sequence). V lost 1 base and J 3 bases, leaving 4 bases between the germline ends. The CDR3: CASSLGDNQPQHF. The DNA of the CDR3 is TGTGCCAGCAGCTTAGGAGACAATCAGCCCCAGCATTTT.